Listed here are 12 T cell receptor beta chains from one sample, sequenced in a study of identical twins. One entry per CDR3 protein, called by TCRdb with MiXCR from the 5' RACE reads. The sample lists 690,000 or so distinct CDR3 sequences, approximately 9% seen once, with approximately 0.89% in the top ten. The same sample was also used in a study of yellow fever vaccine responses in identical twins.

What was sequenced was PBMCs. These receptors were taken from a woman aged 18-30 years in good health.

This clonotype was counted only a few times. This chain uses TRBV3-1 with TRBJ2-7; 9 bases match TRBD2. Looked up from germline, CDR1 is LGHDT and CDR2 is YNNKEL (reference sequence). J gave up 5 bases and V 0 bases, and 5 bases lay outside the gene matches. The CDR3 is 15 amino acids. The CDR3 reads CASSQDRSGRNEQYF. The CDR3 nucleotides are TGTGCCAGCAGCCAAGATAGGAGCGGGAGGAACGAGCAGTACTTC.

In its sample, this clonotype was seen a few times. The rearrangement joins TRBV20-1 to TRBJ1-2; D uncertain. This CDR3 is 12 amino acids long. Deletions cut 6 bases from V and 3 bases from J, with 11 bases between. Germline values: CDR1 DFQATT, CDR2 SNEGSKA (reference sequence). The CDR3 loop is CSAVPGDYGYTF. In DNA, the CDR3 is TGCAGTGCCGTTCCCGGGGACTATGGCTACACCTTC.

V and J are TRBV11-2 and TRBJ2-5, with 9 nucleotides matching TRBD2. This CDR3 comprises 15 residues. Germline V lookup: CDR1 SGHAT, CDR2 FQNNGV. V lost 4 bases, J lost 5 bases, and 8 bases stayed unmatched. CDR3 nucleotides: TGTGCCAGCAGCTATCGACTAGCGGCACTGGAGACCCAGTACTTC. Translated, it gives CASSYRLAALETQYF.

This clonotype was observed at least ten times. The chain has TRBV20-1 and TRBJ2-5; no definite D call. CDR1 is DFQATT and CDR2 is SNEGSKA in the germline V gene (reference sequence). This CDR3 is built from 12 residues. The CDR3 here is CSTIIELETQYF. The CDR3 DNA follows: TGCAGCACTATAATCGAGCTCGAGACCCAGTACTTC.

Only a few counts were recorded for this clonotype. The rearrangement joins TRBV5-1 to TRBJ2-3, with 7 bases matching TRBD1. The germline CDR1 and CDR2 sequences are SGHRS and YFSETQ. Germline trimming cut 4 bases from V and 0 bases from J; bases unmatched to any gene: 5. The CDR3 extends over 15 amino acids. CDR3 sequence (DNA): TGCGCCAGCAGCCACGGGACAGCAAGCACAGATACGCAGTATTTT. Its protein product is CASSHGTASTDTQYF.

The rearrangement links TRBV12-3 or TRBV12-4 to TRBJ2-2; 10 nucleotides agree with TRBD1. Losses at the gene ends were 6 bases for V and 6 bases for J; bases not matched to a gene: 1. The CDR3 is 13 residues long. The CDR3 spells CASRTGGSGELFF. The CDR3 DNA is TGTGCCAGCAGGACAGGGGGCTCCGGGGAGCTGTTTTTT.

This clonotype has only a few counts. The chain carries TRBV20-1 and TRBJ2-7; 9 positions match TRBD1. The J segment lost 2 bases and the V segment lost 6 bases, leaving 8 bases of the junction unmatched. There are 14 residues in the CDR3. In germline, CDR1 is DFQATT, CDR2 SNEGSKA (reference sequence). CDR3 nucleotide sequence: TGCAGTGCACCGGACAGGGGAAACCCCTACGAGCAGTACTTC. The encoded protein is CSAPDRGNPYEQYF.

A few counts support this clonotype. This sequence joins TRBV7-2 and TRBJ2-3; 9 nucleotides line up with TRBD1. V was pared by 9 bases and J by 3 bases, with 7 bases of the junction left unmatched. Germline V lookup: CDR1 SGHTA, CDR2 FQGNSA. The CDR3 is made up of 14 amino acids. DNA for the CDR3: TGTGCCAGTACCCGGGACAGGGAGACAGATACGCAGTATTTT. It specifies CASTRDRETDTQYF.

This clonotype was seen at least ten times. The V gene is TRBV2, the J gene TRBJ2-3; TRBD2 aligns across 7 bases. With 8 bases clipped from V and 4 bases from J, the junction kept 12 bases outside the gene matches. The length of the CDR3 is 15 residues. Germline V gives CDR1 SNHLY, CDR2 FYNNEI. This CDR3 reads CASRPQGGVPDTQYF. The CDR3 DNA is TGTGCCAGCCGTCCCCAGGGAGGGGTTCCAGATACGCAGTATTTT.

This clonotype has only a few counts. The chain employs TRBV6-1 and TRBJ2-7; no reliable D call. Trimming removed 6 bases from V and 3 bases from J, with 12 bases in between. Per the germline V gene, CDR1 is MNHNS and CDR2 is SASEGT. This CDR3 comprises 13 residues. CDR3 in amino acids: CASSPALVYEQYF. The CDR3 bases are TGTGCCAGCAGCCCCGCACTCGTCTACGAGCAGTACTTC.

This clonotype was observed a handful of times. The CDR3 coding sequence is TGTGCCAGCAGTTTCTTAACTAGCGGGGGATACACAGATACGCAGTATTTT. This encodes CASSFLTSGGYTDTQYF. The V call is TRBV27, the J call TRBJ2-3; TRBD2 agrees at 11 bases. Germline assignment: CDR1 MNHEY and CDR2 SMNVEV (reference sequence). The length of the CDR3 is 17 residues. J gave up 2 bases and V 3 bases, and 7 bases lay outside the gene matches.

This clonotype was observed at least ten times. The chain is built from TRBV10-3 and TRBJ2-7; the D is unclear. CDR3 size: 12 residues. Germline-derived CDR1 and CDR2 are ENHRY and SYGVKD. Trimming removed 2 bases at V and 3 bases at J, with 5 bases between. CDR3 amino acids: CAISETYYEQYF. CDR3 in DNA: TGTGCCATCAGTGAGACATACTACGAGCAGTACTTC.